Following are 29 T cell receptor beta chains from one sample sequenced in a study of follicular helper T cells after annual influenza vaccination. Generated by immunoSEQ multiplex PCR, the TCRdb table keeps only in-frame clones and is missing some. The table includes more than 13,000 clones, 78% detected once. Stated time point: 2015-2016 season, pre-vaccination. The source was CXCR5- memory CD4+ T cells sorted from blood, collected on the day of influenza vaccination. The receptors were sampled from an adult who received the influenza vaccine.

This sequence joins TRBV28 and TRBJ2-7, with 9 bases matching TRBD2. V trimming: 6 bases; J trimming: 4 bases; junction bases outside the gene matches: 7. The CDR3 loop spans 14 amino acids. Germline loops: CDR1 MDHEN, CDR2 SYDVKM. For the CDR3, the DNA is TGTGCCAGCAGGGGAGCGGGGGGCCGGTACGAGCAGTACTTC. It translates to CASRGAGGRYEQYF. Full variable domain (outside the CDR3, taken from reference TRBV28 and TRBJ2-7): DVKVTQSSRYLVKRTGEKVFLECVQDMDHENMFWYRQDPGLGLRLIYFSYDVKMKEKGDIPEGYSVSREKKERFSLILESASTNQTSMYLCASRGAGGRYEQYFGPGTRLTVT.

The V call is TRBV28, the J call TRBJ2-6; the D is unclear. Trimming cost V 5 bases and J 0 bases, with 17 bases left between them. Germline CDR1 and CDR2: MDHEN and SYDVKM. This CDR3 comprises 18 residues. The CDR3 protein is CASSASDKFGSGANVLTF. CDR3 sequence (DNA): TGTGCCAGCAGTGCCTCTGACAAGTTTGGCTCTGGGGCCAACGTCCTGACTTTC.

CDR3 in amino acids: CASTRDVGETQYF. DNA of the CDR3: TGTGCCAGTACCCGGGACGTTGGGGAGACCCAGTACTTC. The chain joins TRBV19 to TRBJ2-5; D might be TRBD1 or TRBD2, each matching 5 bases. CDR1 is LNHDA and CDR2 is SQIVND in the germline V gene (reference sequence). The CDR3 covers 13 residues. Trimming took off 7 bases at V and 5 bases at J, with 14 bases between the two ends.

This chain uses TRBV6-6 with TRBJ1-3; the D is unclear. CDR1 is MNHNY, CDR2 SVGAGI, per germline (reference sequence). Trimming pared 6 bases from V and 0 bases from J, leaving 6 bases between. The length of the CDR3 is 13 residues. The CDR3 loop reads CASSRDSGNTIYF. The CDR3 bases are TGTGCCAGCAGCAGAGACTCTGGAAACACCATATATTTT.

A single count supports this clone. This rearrangement joins TRBV7-2 to TRBJ1-2; 7 nucleotides align to TRBD1. CDR1 is SGHTA, CDR2 FQGNSA, per germline. This CDR3 is built from 16 residues. Losses at the gene ends were 4 bases for V and 0 bases for J; bases not matched to a gene: 8. CDR3 residues: CASSSGGLQTNYGYTF. The CDR3 DNA is TGTGCCAGCAGCTCAGGGGGTTTACAAACTAACTATGGCTACACCTTC. The whole variable domain, remainder taken from reference TRBV7-2 and TRBJ1-2, is GAGVSQSPSNKVTEKGKDVELRCDPISGHTALYWYRQSLGQGLEFLIYFQGNSAPDKSGLPSDRFSAERTGGSVSTLTIQRTQQEDSAVYLCASSSGGLQTNYGYTFGSGTRLTVV.

This rearrangement joins TRBV5-6 to TRBJ2-2; 7 positions agree with TRBD1. CDR1 and CDR2 (germline): SGHDT, YYEEEE. The ends lost 4 bases at V and 4 bases at J; junction bases unmatched: 7. The CDR3 is made up of 15 amino acids. DNA of the CDR3: TGTGCCAGCAGCGCGGACAGGTTATTCACCGGGGAGCTGTTTTTT. It is translated as CASSADRLFTGELFF.

The chain has TRBV7-9 and TRBJ2-3, with no clear D. V lost 4 bases and J 0 bases, leaving 2 bases between the germline ends. Per the germline V gene, CDR1 is SEHNR and CDR2 is FQNEAQ (reference sequence). This CDR3 comprises 12 residues. The CDR3 sequence: CASSSSTDTQYF. In DNA form, the CDR3 reads TGTGCCAGCAGCTCTAGCACAGATACGCAGTATTTT.

Only a few counts were recorded for this clone. This sequence joins TRBV15 and TRBJ2-7; D remains ambiguous. The germline V and J ends were trimmed by 0 bases and 5 bases, with 14 bases remaining between them. Per the germline V gene, CDR1 is LNHNV and CDR2 is YYDKDF (reference sequence). This CDR3 contains 15 residues. The DNA for the CDR3 is TGTGCCACCAGCAGAGATGCGACTGCTGTCCACGAGCAGTACTTC. Translating gives CATSRDATAVHEQYF.

This clone is a singleton in its sample. V is TRBV6-6 and J is TRBJ2-3; D may match TRBD1 or TRBD2 (6 bases each). CDR1 and CDR2 (germline): MNHNY, SVGAGI (reference sequence). Trimming stripped 0 bases from V and 4 bases from J, with 11 bases between. This CDR3 is built from 15 residues. The CDR3 DNA reads as TGTGCCAGCAGTTACTCGAAGGGGGGCGCAGATACGCAGTATTTT. Its protein product is CASSYSKGGADTQYF.

V is TRBV27 and J is TRBJ1-2, with D possibly being TRBD1 (6 bases). V was shortened by 5 bases and J by 6 bases, with 13 bases between the two germline ends. CDR1 and CDR2 (germline): MNHEY, SMNVEV (reference sequence). CDR3 size: 13 residues. DNA for the CDR3: TGTGCCAGCAGTCCCAGCAACAGGGATGGCTACACCTTC. Encoded protein: CASSPSNRDGYTF.

This clone was recorded once. The chain joins TRBV7-2 to TRBJ2-5; TRBD2 matches 8 bases. The junction had 3 bases not matched to a gene; V was cut back by 4 bases and J by 5 bases. The CDR3 has 13 amino acids. CDR1 is SGHTA and CDR2 is FQGNSA in the germline V gene. DNA for the CDR3: TGTGCCAGCAGCTGGCGGGGGGAGGAGACCCAGTACTTC. This encodes CASSWRGEETQYF.

For the CDR3, the DNA is TGTGCCTGCTCATGGGGGGTTTTGAACACCGGGGAGCTGTTTTTT. This codes for CACSWGVLNTGELFF. This rearrangement joins TRBV30 to TRBJ2-2; D might be TRBD2 (6 bases). Trimming left V 6 bases short and J 1 base short, with 15 bases between. This CDR3 region has 15 residues. Germline loops: CDR1 GTSNPN, CDR2 SVGIG (reference sequence).

This clone was observed a handful of times. This chain connects TRBV5-1 to TRBJ2-7, with 9 positions matching TRBD1. Germline loops: CDR1 SGHRS, CDR2 YFSETQ. With V trimmed by 4 bases and J by 6 bases, 8 bases remained unmatched. The CDR3 sequence is 14 residues long. CDR3 sequence reads: CASSQPGQGSEQYF. DNA for the CDR3: TGCGCCAGCAGCCAACCGGGACAGGGATCCGAGCAGTACTTC.

The chain recombines TRBV5-5 with TRBJ2-3, with 15 bases aligning to TRBD2. Germline V CDR1 and CDR2: SGHKS, YYEKEE (reference sequence). There are 16 residues in the CDR3. V lost 4 bases, J lost 4 bases, and 4 bases stayed unmatched. In nucleotides, the CDR3 is TGTGCCAGCAGCCTCGGACTAGCGGGGGGGGCAGATACGCAGTATTTT. Its protein product is CASSLGLAGGADTQYF.

The V and J genes are TRBV28 and TRBJ1-1; D not certain. Trimming removed 5 bases from V and 3 bases from J, with 16 bases in between. CDR1 and CDR2 from the germline V gene are MDHEN and SYDVKM. The CDR3 spans 15 residues. CDR3 DNA: TGTGCCAGCAGTCCCCCTTGGGGTATGTACACTGAAGCTTTCTTT. It yields the protein CASSPPWGMYTEAFF. Based on the CDR3 plus reference TRBV28 and TRBJ1-1, the full variable domain is DVKVTQSSRYLVKRTGEKVFLECVQDMDHENMFWYRQDPGLGLRLIYFSYDVKMKEKGDIPEGYSVSREKKERFSLILESASTNQTSMYLCASSPPWGMYTEAFFGQGTRLTVV.

The chain has TRBV14 and TRBJ1-5, with TRBD1 identical over 7 bases. The CDR3 extends over 14 amino acids. V lost 3 bases, J lost 3 bases, and 2 bases stayed unmatched. CDR1 is SGHDN, CDR2 FVKESK, per germline. In DNA, the CDR3 is TGTGCCAGCAGCCAGGGACAGAACAATCAGCCCCAGCATTTT. Translated, it gives CASSQGQNNQPQHF.

The V and J genes are TRBV7-3 and TRBJ2-7, with a tentative D call TRBD1 (6 bases). CDR3 length: 14 residues. Germline CDR1 is SGHTA and CDR2 is FQGTGA. V lost 5 bases and J lost 7, with 18 bases in between. For the CDR3, the DNA is TGTGCCAGCAGCCGCCTGACAGGATTTGGGGAGCAGTACTTC. This encodes CASSRLTGFGEQYF. The entire variable domain, with the rest obtained from reference TRBV7-3 and TRBJ2-7, is as follows: GAGVSQTPSNKVTEKGKYVELRCDPISGHTALYWYRQSLGQGPEFLIYFQGTGAADDSGLPNDRFFAVRPEGSVSTLKIQRTERGDSAVYLCASSRLTGFGEQYFGPGTRLTVT.

The chain couples TRBV7-2 to TRBJ1-1; the D gene is possibly TRBD1 (5 bases). The germline V and J ends were trimmed by 6 bases and 3 bases, with 14 bases remaining between them. The CDR3 consists of 14 residues. Germline CDR1 is SGHTA and CDR2 is FQGNSA. The CDR3 region is CASRKQAVDTEAFF. The DNA of the CDR3 is TGTGCCAGCAGAAAACAGGCGGTTGACACTGAAGCTTTCTTT.

V gene TRBV4-1 combines with J gene TRBJ1-3, with D tentatively TRBD1 (5 bases). This CDR3 comprises 17 residues. The V end was cut by 0 bases, the J end by 0 bases, with 12 bases between. Looked up from germline, CDR1 is MGHRA and CDR2 is YSYEKL. CDR3 sequence: CASSQDPRVSSGNTIYF. The CDR3 DNA reads as TGCGCCAGCAGCCAAGATCCCAGGGTTAGCTCTGGAAACACCATATATTTT.

V usage is TRBV7-8 and J usage is TRBJ1-2; a possible D gene is TRBD1 (5 bases). Germline V gene data show CDR1 as SGHVS and CDR2 as FQNEAQ. V lost 1 base to trimming and J lost 8 bases, with 14 bases between them. This CDR3 spans 14 amino acids. As DNA, the CDR3 is TGTGCCAGCAGCTTAGGTGGCAGGGTATCAGGCTACACCTTC. It is translated as CASSLGGRVSGYTF.

CDR3 amino acids: CAWSRGQETQYF. CDR3 sequence (DNA): TGTGCCTGGAGTCGGGGTCAAGAGACCCAGTACTTC. V gene TRBV30 combines with J gene TRBJ2-5; TRBD2 might be the D (5 bases). CDR1 is GTSNPN, CDR2 SVGIG, per germline (reference sequence). Trimming stripped 2 bases from V and 2 bases from J, with 6 bases between. This CDR3 has 12 amino acids.

The rearrangement links TRBV7-2 to TRBJ2-2, with D possibly TRBD2 on 6 matching bases. Germline V gene lookup returns CDR1 SGHTA and CDR2 FQGNSA. The CDR3 contains 17 residues. Trimming removed 5 bases from V and 3 bases from J, with 19 bases in between. The CDR3 DNA reads as TGTGCCAGCAGCCTATACTCGGCGGGGACTTACACCGGGGAGCTGTTTTTT. The encoded protein is CASSLYSAGTYTGELFF.

The J gene is TRBJ2-7, the V gene TRBV18; perhaps TRBD1 as D (6 bases). Trimming removed 2 bases from V and 6 bases from J, with 17 bases in between. Germline V lookup: CDR1 KGHSH, CDR2 LQKENI. CDR3 size: 15 residues. This CDR3 reads CASSPGQMGTGEQYF. The DNA of the CDR3 is TGTGCCAGCTCACCAGGACAGATGGGGACGGGCGAGCAGTACTTC.

The chain links TRBV10-3 to TRBJ1-1; D gene ambiguous. The V gene's germline CDR1 is ENHRY and CDR2 SYGVKD. This CDR3 is built from 13 residues. Trimming shortened V by 8 bases and J by 0 bases, and 10 bases separated the two germline ends. CDR3 region: CAIHSSLNTEAFF. The DNA for the CDR3 is TGTGCCATCCATAGCAGTTTGAACACTGAAGCTTTCTTT.

The rearrangement links TRBV11-2 to TRBJ2-2; D is possibly TRBD1 (6 bases). Germline CDR1 SGHAT, CDR2 FQNNGV. There are 15 residues in the CDR3. Trimming cost V 3 bases and J 6 bases, with 14 bases left between them. Written as DNA, the CDR3 is TGTGCCAGCAGCTTGTTACAGGGATCAGCCGGGGAGCTGTTTTTT. Its protein is CASSLLQGSAGELFF.

The rearrangement uses TRBV10-3 and TRBJ1-5, with D unresolved. The CDR3 covers 14 residues. Trimming left V 4 bases short and J 0 bases short, with 7 bases between. Germline V CDR1 and CDR2: ENHRY, SYGVKD. CDR3 nucleotides: TGTGCCATCAGTGCTCAGGATAGCAATCAGCCCCAGCATTTT. Its translation is CAISAQDSNQPQHF.

This chain links TRBV20-1 with TRBJ2-2; no definite D call. V was cut by 6 bases and J by 9 bases, with 11 bases left in between. The CDR3 sequence is 11 residues long. CDR1 is DFQATT, CDR2 SNEGSKA, per germline (reference sequence). CDR3 nucleotides: TGCAGTGCCAACGACCACCGGGAGCTGTTTTTT. Its translation: CSANDHRELFF.

The gene calls are TRBV28 and TRBJ2-6, with TRBD1 matching over 8 bases. CDR3 length: 17 amino acids. V lost 7 bases and J lost 0; bases outside the gene matches: 8. The germline gives CDR1 MDHEN, CDR2 SYDVKM. The CDR3 reads CASTRTGSSSGANVLTF. CDR3 sequence (DNA): TGTGCCAGCACCAGGACAGGGTCTAGCTCTGGGGCCAACGTCCTGACTTTC.

This chain links TRBV9 with TRBJ1-2, with 7 bases aligning to TRBD1. Germline CDR1 reads SGDLS; CDR2 reads YYNGEE. V trimming: 3 bases; J trimming: 7 bases; junction bases outside the gene matches: 6. The length of the CDR3 is 13 residues. The DNA of the CDR3 is TGTGCCAGCAGCGCAACAGGGGAAAGTGGCTACACCTTC. Residues: CASSATGESGYTF.